This passage covers 32 T cell receptor beta chains from one sample sequenced in a study of beta chain features in type 1 diabetes. Sequencing targeted expressed TCRB transcripts, as all isolated RNA had been reverse transcribed. Sequenced by immunoSEQ multiplex PCR; TCRdb stores in-frame clones only, minus some. Found here are 400,000 to 500,000 clones, approximately 13% of them singletons; the top ten hold approximately 0.035%. The sequencing input was naive CD4+ T cells from blood. These receptors were collected from a man younger than 40 in good health.

The chain links TRBV27 to TRBJ2-2; the D gene is possibly TRBD2 (5 bases). In germline, CDR1 is MNHEY, CDR2 SMNVEV (reference sequence). V shed 7 bases and J shed 5 bases, with 20 bases lying between them. CDR3 length: 16 residues. The CDR3 sequence: CASKPERSPRTGELFF. Written as DNA, the CDR3 is TGTGCCAGCAAGCCGGAGCGGAGTCCAAGGACCGGGGAGCTGTTTTTT.

This clone was seen at least ten times. The chain recombines TRBV30 with TRBJ1-4; unclear D gene. CDR3 length equals 12 residues. With 6 bases removed from V and 9 bases from J, the gap between germline ends came to 14 bases. Looked up from germline, CDR1 is GTSNPN and CDR2 is SVGIG (reference sequence). The CDR3 sequence is CACSSYVKKLFF. The CDR3 DNA reads TGTGCCTGTTCCTCCTACGTGAAAAAACTGTTTTTT.

A few counts support this clone. The V and J genes are TRBV11-2 and TRBJ2-5; D call uncertain. The CDR3 runs 12 residues. Germline CDR1 SGHAT, CDR2 FQNNGV. The V end was cut by 2 bases, the J end by 7 bases, with 8 bases between. In DNA, the CDR3 is TGTGCCAGCAGCTTATCCCCGGGGACCCAGTACTTC. Residues: CASSLSPGTQYF.

This clone was counted only a few times. The chain has TRBV14 and TRBJ1-1; TRBD1 might be the D (6 bases). The CDR3 sequence is 14 residues long. The germline V gene encodes CDR1 SGHDN and CDR2 FVKESK. Trimming removed 4 bases at V and 0 bases at J, with 9 bases between. The CDR3, as DNA: TGTGCCAGCAGCCTAAGGGACATGAACACTGAAGCTTTCTTT. It codes for CASSLRDMNTEAFF.

The sample holds a few counts of this clone. The chain uses TRBV5-1 and TRBJ2-1; TRBD1 aligns across 7 bases. The CDR3 has 15 residues. Germline trimming cut 5 bases from V and 6 bases from J; bases unmatched to any gene: 11. CDR1 is SGHRS, CDR2 YFSETQ, per germline. The CDR3 is CASSTGTAKFNEQFF. The CDR3 bases are TGCGCCAGCAGTACCGGGACAGCGAAATTCAATGAGCAGTTCTTC. Supplemented by reference TRBV5-1 and TRBJ2-1, the full variable domain reads KAGVTQTPRYLIKTRGQQVTLSCSPISGHRSVSWYQQTPGQGLQFLFEYFSETQRNKGNFPGRFSGRQFSNSRSEMNVSTLELGDSALYLCASSTGTAKFNEQFFGPGTRLTVL.

This clone was seen more than once but under ten times. This rearrangement joins TRBV28 to TRBJ2-2, with a possible D match to TRBD2 (5 bases). The germline gives CDR1 MDHEN, CDR2 SYDVKM. The CDR3 loop spans 13 amino acids. Trimming stripped 7 bases from V and 5 bases from J, with 11 bases between. The CDR3 loop is CASIATGTGELFF. CDR3 DNA sequence: TGTGCCAGCATAGCGACGGGGACCGGGGAGCTGTTTTTT.

The DNA of the CDR3 is TGCGCCAGCAGCCAAGAGGCTCCCCTCCTAGCGGGGGGTAGCACAGATACGCAGTATTTT. Protein: CASSQEAPLLAGGSTDTQYF. V gene TRBV4-3 combines with J gene TRBJ2-3; TRBD2 matches 11 bases. In germline, CDR1 is LGHNA, CDR2 YSLEER. The CDR3 is 20 amino acids. Losses at the gene ends were 0 bases for V and 0 bases for J; bases not matched to a gene: 11.

This clone was recorded many times. The CDR3 sequence: CASSMTSSTDTQYF. CDR3 sequence (DNA): TGTGCCAGCAGCATGACTAGCAGCACAGATACGCAGTATTTT. The chain combines TRBV7-3 with TRBJ2-3; 7 bases map to TRBD2. CDR1 SGHTA and CDR2 FQGTGA come from the germline V gene. V shed 5 bases, J shed 0 bases, and the junction held 2 bases outside the gene matches. This CDR3 comprises 14 residues. Together with reference TRBV7-3 and TRBJ2-3, the CDR3 gives the full variable domain: GAGVSQTPSNKVTEKGKYVELRCDPISGHTALYWYRQSLGQGPEFLIYFQGTGAADDSGLPNDRFFAVRPEGSVSTLKIQRTERGDSAVYLCASSMTSSTDTQYFGPGTRLTVL.

The genes are TRBV7-3 and TRBJ2-1; D is unresolved. Germline loops: CDR1 SGHTA, CDR2 FQGTGA. V was trimmed by 5 bases and J by 10 bases, leaving 12 bases between them. The CDR3 loop spans 12 amino acids. For the CDR3, the DNA is TGTGCCAGCAGCCACGGTTTCGAGGAGCAGTTCTTC. Translating gives CASSHGFEEQFF.

The rearrangement uses TRBV30 and TRBJ1-5, with D unclear. Trimming left V 0 bases short and J 4 bases short, with 7 bases between. CDR3 length equals 13 residues. CDR1 is GTSNPN and CDR2 is SVGIG in the germline V gene (reference sequence). This chain's CDR3 is CAWSVAENQPQHF. For the CDR3, the DNA is TGTGCCTGGAGTGTTGCAGAAAATCAGCCCCAGCATTTT.

The V and J genes are TRBV29-1 and TRBJ2-3, with 16 bases aligning to TRBD2. V lost 6 bases and J lost 8; bases outside the gene matches: 8. Germline lookup yields CDR1 SQVTM and CDR2 ANQGSEA. The CDR3 sequence is 15 residues long. CDR3 in amino acids: CSVEGTSGGAGTQYF. The CDR3 nucleotides read TGCAGCGTCGAGGGGACTAGCGGGGGGGCCGGTACGCAGTATTTT.

V gene TRBV4-3 combines with J gene TRBJ1-2; D remains unclear. This CDR3 spans 15 amino acids. Germline CDR1 and CDR2: LGHNA and YSLEER. Trimming removed 0 bases at V and 5 bases at J, with 13 bases between. CDR3 in amino acids: CASSQDLGGPYGYTF. CDR3 nucleotides: TGCGCCAGCAGCCAAGATTTGGGAGGGCCTTATGGCTACACCTTC.

The genes are TRBV7-9 and TRBJ2-5; possibly TRBD2 for D (5 bases). CDR1 and CDR2 (germline): SEHNR, FQNEAQ (reference sequence). Trimming took 5 bases from V and 4 from J, leaving 11 bases between them. The CDR3 runs to 13 residues. CDR3 region: CASSRGEGETQYF. Written as DNA, the CDR3 is TGTGCCAGCAGCCGGGGTGAGGGAGAGACCCAGTACTTC.

This clone was seen a handful of times. The chain recombines TRBV4-3 with TRBJ2-1; 7 nucleotides agree with TRBD2. The V gene end was trimmed by 0 bases and the J gene end by 3 bases; junction bases not matched to a gene: 8. Germline CDR1 LGHNA, CDR2 YSLEER. This CDR3 is built from 17 residues. The CDR3 DNA reads TGCGCCAGCAGCCAAGATCGCGGGGAGCGGGGCTACAATGAGCAGTTCTTC. This sequence encodes CASSQDRGERGYNEQFF.

This clone has just a few counts. This chain joins TRBV25-1 and TRBJ2-2; weak D call: TRBD2 (5 bases). V lost 6 bases, J lost 7 bases, and 15 bases lay in between. CDR1 is MGHDK and CDR2 is SYGVNS in the germline V gene. The CDR3 is 14 residues long. The CDR3: CASSIPGRGGELFF. CDR3 DNA sequence: TGTGCCAGCAGCATTCCGGGGAGAGGCGGGGAGCTGTTTTTT. Complete variable domain (other parts from reference TRBV25-1 and TRBJ2-2): EADIYQTPRYLVIGTGKKITLECSQTMGHDKMYWYQQDPGMELHLIHYSYGVNSTEKGDLSSESTVSRIRTEHFPLTLESARPSHTSQYLCASSIPGRGGELFFGEGSRLTVL.

This clone was detected once. This sequence joins TRBV11-3 and TRBJ2-7, with D hard to call. The germline V gene has CDR1 SGHNT and CDR2 YENEEA. Trimming shortened V by 0 bases and J by 1 base, and 4 bases separated the two germline ends. This CDR3 has 13 residues. The CDR3 DNA follows: TGTGCCAGCAGCTTAGATGAATCCTACGAGCAGTACGTC. Amino acid sequence: CASSLDESYEQYV.

This rearrangement joins TRBV6-5 to TRBJ2-5; TRBD1 is a possible D gene (6 bases). V lost 5 bases to trimming and J lost 2 bases, with 12 bases between them. The CDR3 spans 14 residues. Per germline, CDR1 MNHEY and CDR2 SVGAGI. CDR3 sequence: CASSPSGHQETQYF. As DNA, the CDR3 is TGTGCCAGCAGTCCCTCGGGACATCAAGAGACCCAGTACTTC.

This clone was counted between two and nine times. This chain joins TRBV4-3 and TRBJ2-7; no reliable D call. There are 13 residues in the CDR3. Trimming took off 4 bases at V and 3 bases at J, with 10 bases between the two ends. Germline CDR1 is LGHNA and CDR2 is YSLEER. The CDR3 spells CASSLRMSYEQYF. The DNA of the CDR3 is TGCGCCAGCAGCCTTCGGATGAGCTACGAGCAGTACTTC.

Only a few counts were recorded for this clone. The chain uses TRBV30 and TRBJ1-1, with D possibly matching TRBD1 (6 bases). This CDR3 is built from 12 residues. The V end was cut by 7 bases, the J end by 11 bases, with 20 bases between. Looked up from germline, CDR1 is GTSNPN and CDR2 is SVGIG (reference sequence). The CDR3 here is CAYRQDLKGAFF. CDR3 nucleotide sequence: TGTGCCTATAGACAGGATCTGAAGGGCGCTTTCTTT.

The chain links TRBV6-5 to TRBJ2-3; TRBD1 agrees at 8 bases. Losses at the gene ends were 6 bases for V and 2 bases for J; bases not matched to a gene: 4. The CDR3 contains 14 residues. CDR1 and CDR2 from the germline V gene are MNHEY and SVGAGI. The CDR3 DNA reads as TGTGCCAGCAGCCCGACAGGGGCCACAGATACGCAGTATTTT. Translation: CASSPTGATDTQYF.

A few counts support this clone. This chain connects TRBV28 to TRBJ2-2; the D is unclear. There are 12 residues in the CDR3. Between the trimmed V and J ends, which lost 5 bases and 6 bases, there was a span of 7 bases. Per germline, CDR1 MDHEN and CDR2 SYDVKM. DNA for the CDR3: TGTGCCAGCAGTGAATATCCCGGGGAGCTGTTTTTT. Its protein product is CASSEYPGELFF.

This clone was observed a few times. This rearrangement joins TRBV5-1 to TRBJ2-7; D is ambiguous. There are 10 residues in the CDR3. The germline V gene has CDR1 SGHRS and CDR2 YFSETQ. Trimming left V 1 base short and J 4 bases short, with 0 bases between. CDR3 loop: CASSLYEQYV. As DNA, the CDR3 is TGCGCCAGCAGCTTGTACGAGCAGTACGTC.

The chain carries TRBV29-1 and TRBJ2-2; 8 nucleotides match TRBD2. In germline, CDR1 is SQVTM, CDR2 ANQGSEA. The length of the CDR3 is 15 residues. V shed 3 bases and J 4 bases; nucleotides not matched to a gene: 7. The CDR3 region has the DNA TGCAGCGTTGATCCCGGGGGGGGAGTCACCGGGGAGCTGTTTTTT. This codes for CSVDPGGGVTGELFF.

V is TRBV20-1 and J is TRBJ2-7; D is possibly TRBD2 (5 bases). V lost 3 bases and J lost 6, with 9 bases in between. CDR1 DFQATT and CDR2 SNEGSKA come from the germline V gene (reference sequence). The CDR3 consists of 11 residues. The CDR3 DNA reads TGCAGTGCTAGCGGGATCTCCGAGCAGTACGTC. Encoded protein: CSASGISEQYV.

The CDR3 here is CASSLGTGGEYSNQPQHF. The CDR3 coding sequence is TGCGCCAGCAGCCTAGGGACAGGGGGCGAGTATAGCAATCAGCCCCAGCATTTT. The chain employs TRBV5-1 and TRBJ1-5, with 12 bases fitting TRBD1. The V gene's germline CDR1 is SGHRS and CDR2 YFSETQ. Trimming at V came to 4 bases and at J to 0 bases, leaving 8 bases not matched to a gene. The length of the CDR3 is 18 residues.

This clone was counted between two and nine times. This chain links TRBV7-2 with TRBJ1-5; D is undetermined. CDR1 is SGHTA and CDR2 is FQGNSA in the germline V gene. Trimming shortened V by 3 bases and J by 5 bases, and 8 bases separated the two germline ends. The CDR3 sequence is 13 residues long. The CDR3 DNA reads as TGTGCCAGCAGCTTTTCCGGTTATCAGCCCCAGCATTTT. Translating gives CASSFSGYQPQHF.

The V and J genes are TRBV7-3 and TRBJ2-1; 7 bases match TRBD1. The CDR3 loop spans 15 amino acids. V gave up 3 bases and J gave up 4 bases; unmatched junction bases: 6. CDR1 and CDR2 from the germline V gene are SGHTA and FQGTGA. The CDR3 loop reads CASSFAGTDYNEQFF. The DNA of the CDR3 is TGTGCCAGCAGCTTCGCCGGGACAGATTACAATGAGCAGTTCTTC.

This clone was seen a handful of times. The rearrangement uses TRBV4-2 and TRBJ2-5, with D perhaps TRBD2 (5 bases). The V and J ends lost 0 bases and 5 bases respectively, with 10 bases between them. Germline V CDR1 and CDR2: LGHNA, YNFKEQ. CDR3 length: 14 residues. The CDR3, as DNA: TGTGCCAGCAGCCAAGAGTTAGCGCTGGAGACCCAGTACTTC. Translation gives CASSQELALETQYF.

This rearrangement joins TRBV7-2 to TRBJ1-2; D is perhaps TRBD1 (6 bases). This CDR3 contains 14 residues. Trimming pared 0 bases from V and 4 bases from J, leaving 9 bases between. Per germline, CDR1 SGHTA and CDR2 FQGNSA. CDR3 nucleotide sequence: TGTGCCAGCAGCTTAGCGGGGGCTAGCTATGGCTACACCTTC. Translation gives CASSLAGASYGYTF.

The table lists this clone with a few counts. V gene TRBV19 combines with J gene TRBJ1-1, with unresolved D. Trimming pared 3 bases from V and 4 bases from J, leaving 15 bases between. The CDR3 runs to 15 residues. Germline loops: CDR1 LNHDA, CDR2 SQIVND (reference sequence). The CDR3 spells CASSIMVSPGTEAFF. The CDR3 coding sequence is TGTGCCAGTAGTATTATGGTCAGTCCGGGCACTGAAGCTTTCTTT.

This chain joins TRBV7-2 and TRBJ2-4, with D hard to call. V dropped 4 bases and J dropped 7 bases, with 8 bases sitting between them. The CDR3 is 12 residues long. CDR1 is SGHTA and CDR2 is FQGNSA in the germline V gene. CDR3 loop: CASSSPFNIQYF. CDR3 coding DNA: TGTGCCAGCAGCTCTCCTTTTAACATTCAGTACTTC.

The rearrangement links TRBV4-1 to TRBJ1-2; no firm D call. Germline CDR1 reads MGHRA; CDR2 reads YSYEKL. V lost 5 bases to trimming and J lost 5 bases, with 9 bases between them. The CDR3 has 12 residues. CDR3 amino acids: CASSAVRYGYTF. The CDR3 nucleotides are TGCGCCAGCAGCGCCGTTCGATATGGCTACACCTTC.